This T cell receptor (beta chain) is drawn from a study of T cell changes during pregnancy in multiple sclerosis. Profiled with immunoSEQ multiplex PCR; TCRdb holds only in-frame clones, not every one. The sample has 90,000 to 150,000 clones, approximately 94% seen once. The CDR3 contains 16 residues. From germline, CDR1 is SGHRS and CDR2 YFSETQ. V shed 4 bases and J shed 3 bases, with 19 bases lying between them. The material sequenced was peripheral blood, taken before pregnancy. The chain is built from TRBV5-1 and TRBJ1-2; D might be TRBD1 (5 bases). This sequence was found in a female donor with multiple sclerosis, enrolled in a pregnancy study. CDR3 in amino acids: CASSPRTSPSDYGYTF. The CDR3 bases are TGCGCCAGCAGCCCCCGGACAAGCCCTTCGGACTATGGCTACACCTTC.